This T cell receptor beta chain was profiled in a study of T cell changes during pregnancy in multiple sclerosis. Germline V gene lookup returns CDR1 SGHRS and CDR2 YFSETQ. CDR3 length: 15 amino acids. V was cut by 1 base and J by 5 bases, with 14 bases left in between. This clone was detected once. Sequencing used immunoSEQ multiplex PCR; TCRdb keeps in-frame clones, though not all of them. The sample includes about 96,000 clones, roughly 92% seen only once; the top ten take about 2.6%. The sequence came from a female donor with multiple sclerosis, enrolled in a pregnancy study. This specimen consisted of peripheral blood, obtained in the first trimester of pregnancy. The rearrangement links TRBV5-1 to TRBJ2-3; D may be TRBD2 (8 bases). CDR3 region: CASSLRGLAGDTQYF. Here the CDR3 DNA reads TGCGCCAGCAGCTTGAGGGGGCTAGCGGGAGATACGCAGTATTTT.